The following is a TCR beta chain sequence with its context. These data are taken from a study of control samples from healthy donors and cancer patients. Assay used: immunoSEQ multiplex PCR; TCRdb lists only in-frame clones, some missing. The sample has around 190,000 clones; nearly 90% are singletons. The length of the CDR3 is 13 residues. Trimming shortened V by 4 bases and J by 2 bases, and 9 bases separated the two germline ends. Germline V gene lookup returns CDR1 GTSNPN and CDR2 SVGIG (reference sequence). This chain connects TRBV30 to TRBJ2-1, with D unclear. Sequences were obtained from blood. This TCR derives from a woman in her 50s in good health. The CDR3 here is CAWKVGPYNEQFF. In nucleotides, the CDR3 is TGTGCCTGGAAGGTCGGACCCTACAATGAGCAGTTCTTC.